Following are 21 T cell receptor beta chains from one sample sequenced in a study of monozygotic twins with inflammatory bowel disease. TCRdb reprocessed the 5' RACE reads and reports one entry per CDR3 protein, with no DNA. The ten top clones account for about 8%, within a sample of about 85,000 distinct CDR3 sequences. Source material: blood. These receptors came from a human donor with ulcerative colitis or Crohn's disease, or a healthy co-twin of an affected twin (not recorded which).

The chain is built from TRBV14 and TRBJ1-6; TCRdb's D call, TRBD1, is unchecked because there is no DNA. Germline loops: CDR1 SGHDN, CDR2 FVKESK. The CDR3 spans 13 residues. This CDR3 is CASSPKPPLPLHF.

This rearrangement joins TRBV7-9 to TRBJ1-2; TCRdb outputs TRBD1, but without DNA this stays unchecked. The CDR3 loop spans 15 amino acids. Germline lookup yields CDR1 SEHNR and CDR2 FQNEAQ (reference sequence). The CDR3 loop is CASSSDRGPAEYYTF.

The rearrangement joins TRBV5-1 to TRBJ2-1; the TRBD1 assignment by TCRdb is unverifiable without DNA. This CDR3 has 14 amino acids. Germline assignment: CDR1 SGHRS and CDR2 YFSETQ. This CDR3 reads CASSYQQGSGEQFF.

The V and J genes are TRBV20-1 and TRBJ1-6. There are 16 residues in the CDR3. Germline values: CDR1 DFQATT, CDR2 SNEGSKA (reference sequence). The CDR3 here is CSARGARSSYNSPLHF.

The chain links TRBV7-3 to TRBJ2-2; no DNA is available, so the TRBD2 call from TCRdb remains unchecked. The CDR3 extends over 16 amino acids. Germline loops: CDR1 SGHTA, CDR2 FQGTGA. CDR3: CASSSGLDPFTGELFF.

The chain carries TRBV4-2 and TRBJ2-7. The CDR3 is 13 amino acids. The V gene's germline CDR1 is LGHNA and CDR2 YNFKEQ. The CDR3 region is CASSSGLPDEQYF.

V gene TRBV10-3 combines with J gene TRBJ2-5. The CDR3 runs 13 residues. The germline V gene encodes CDR1 ENHRY and CDR2 SYGVKD. This CDR3 is CAISESTTPVQYF.

The genes are TRBV18 and TRBJ2-3; the D call of TRBD2 rests on TCRdb alone, since no DNA is present to check it. The CDR3 extends over 17 amino acids. Germline V gene lookup returns CDR1 KGHSH and CDR2 LQKENI. CDR3 region: CASSPPRRSFSTDTQYF.

The chain is built from TRBV18 and TRBJ2-7; no DNA is available, so the TRBD1 call from TCRdb remains unchecked. Germline V gene lookup returns CDR1 KGHSH and CDR2 LQKENI. CDR3 length equals 15 residues. CDR3 in amino acids: CASSPSQGESYEQYF. Using reference TRBV18 and TRBJ2-7 for the parts outside the CDR3, the full variable domain is NAGVMQNPRHLVRRRGQEARLRCSPMKGHSHVYWYRQLPEEGLKFMVYLQKENIIDESGMPKERFSAEFPKEGPSILRIQQVVRGDSAAYFCASSPSQGESYEQYFGPGTRLTVT.

The rearrangement joins TRBV20-1 to TRBJ1-2; TCRdb returns TRBD1, unconfirmable since there is no DNA. Germline V gives CDR1 DFQATT, CDR2 SNEGSKA (reference sequence). The CDR3 extends over 14 amino acids. The CDR3 loop reads CSAIVGQGVIGYTF.

The chain uses TRBV7-9 and TRBJ1-2; the TRBD1 assignment by TCRdb is unverifiable without DNA. Germline CDR1 reads SEHNR; CDR2 reads FQNEAQ (reference sequence). The CDR3 consists of 16 residues. The CDR3 region is CASSPTGTGGSYGYTF.

This chain's CDR3 is CASSPGQGRYTF. The chain employs TRBV6-5 and TRBJ1-2; TCRdb picks TRBD1, but there is no DNA to check that call. Per the germline V gene, CDR1 is MNHEY and CDR2 is SVGAGI. The CDR3 is 12 residues long.

The chain is built from TRBV20-1 and TRBJ2-3; TCRdb outputs TRBD2, but without DNA this stays unchecked. The CDR3 loop spans 16 amino acids. Germline CDR1 is DFQATT and CDR2 is SNEGSKA (reference sequence). The CDR3 reads CSATLISGGNTDTQYF.

The genes are TRBV25-1 and TRBJ1-2; absent DNA, TCRdb's TRBD1 call cannot be checked. The CDR3 consists of 15 residues. Germline lookup yields CDR1 MGHDK and CDR2 SYGVNS. CDR3 sequence: CASSETRQGNYGYTF.

The chain couples TRBV12-3 or TRBV12-4 to TRBJ2-7; TCRdb's D call, TRBD2, is unchecked because there is no DNA. This CDR3 comprises 15 residues. CDR3 residues: CASSSQPAGDYEQYF.

The rearrangement uses TRBV3-1 and TRBJ2-7; absent DNA, TCRdb's TRBD1 call cannot be checked. The CDR3 runs 13 residues. The germline CDR1 and CDR2 sequences are LGHDT and YNNKEL (reference sequence). The chain's CDR3 is CASSLAGDDEQYF.

This chain links TRBV25-1 with TRBJ1-6. The CDR3 contains 17 residues. In germline, CDR1 is MGHDK, CDR2 SYGVNS. The CDR3 region is CASSESGGLSYNSPLHF.

V usage is TRBV7-3 and J usage is TRBJ1-6. There are 13 residues in the CDR3. Germline values: CDR1 SGHTA, CDR2 FQGTGA. CDR3 in amino acids: CASSLDGNSPLHF.

The chain recombines TRBV29-1 with TRBJ2-3; the D call from TCRdb, TRBD2, cannot be confirmed without DNA. This CDR3 has 14 residues. Germline V CDR1 and CDR2: SQVTM, ANQGSEA. The chain's CDR3 is CSVGHLAITDTQYF.

The V gene is TRBV29-1, the J gene TRBJ2-3; the TRBD2 assignment by TCRdb is unverifiable without DNA. The CDR3 is 16 amino acids. CDR1 is SQVTM and CDR2 is ANQGSEA in the germline V gene. The CDR3 spells CSVVRLGLGGTDTQYF.

This chain connects TRBV5-1 to TRBJ2-5; no DNA is available, so the TRBD1 call from TCRdb remains unchecked. The CDR3 covers 14 residues. Looked up from germline, CDR1 is SGHRS and CDR2 is YFSETQ. The CDR3 spells CATRKGSNQETQYF.